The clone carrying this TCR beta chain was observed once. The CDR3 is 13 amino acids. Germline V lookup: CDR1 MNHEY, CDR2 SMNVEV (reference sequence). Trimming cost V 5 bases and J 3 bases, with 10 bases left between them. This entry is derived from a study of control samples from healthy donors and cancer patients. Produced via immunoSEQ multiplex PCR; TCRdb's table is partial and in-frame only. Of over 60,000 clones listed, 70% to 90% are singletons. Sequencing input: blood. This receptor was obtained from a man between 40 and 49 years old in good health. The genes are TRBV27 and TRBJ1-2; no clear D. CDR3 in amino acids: CASSRRRDYGYTF. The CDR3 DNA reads TGTGCCAGCAGTAGGAGACGGGACTATGGCTACACCTTC.